Shown below are 16 T cell receptor beta chains from a single sample sequenced in a study of cytomegalovirus exposure and HLA in healthy donors. It was with 60 Vbeta and 13 Jbeta primers that the PCR ran. Assay: immunoSEQ multiplex PCR; the TCRdb copy retains only in-frame clones and omits some. The sample holds approximately 120,000 clones; roughly 69% are singletons and the top ten take approximately 1.9%. Sequenced input: PBMCs. These receptors all come from a human donor in good health.

The chain has TRBV6-6 and TRBJ2-7, with TRBD2 matching over 10 bases. V lost 0 bases to trimming and J lost 2 bases; unmatched junction nucleotides: 1. The V gene's germline CDR1 is MNHNY and CDR2 SVGAGI (reference sequence). The CDR3 runs to 15 residues. CDR3: CASSYSLAGAYEQYF. The CDR3 region has the DNA TGTGCCAGCAGTTACTCTCTAGCGGGGGCCTACGAGCAGTACTTC.

The chain recombines TRBV11-2 with TRBJ2-7; the D gene is possibly TRBD1 (6 bases). This CDR3 spans 13 amino acids. CDR1 is SGHAT, CDR2 FQNNGV, per germline. The V end was cut by 5 bases, the J end by 3 bases, with 11 bases between. CDR3 bases: TGTGCCAGCAGCGCCACGACAGGCTACGAGCAGTACTTC. Translated, it gives CASSATTGYEQYF.

V and J are TRBV7-6 and TRBJ1-5; 7 bases match TRBD1. The germline V gene encodes CDR1 SGHVS and CDR2 FNYEAQ. The CDR3 is made up of 14 amino acids. The V gene end was trimmed by 0 bases and the J gene end by 6 bases; junction bases not matched to a gene: 2. The CDR3 DNA reads as TGTGCCAGCAGCTTAGCGACAGGGTCTCAGCCCCAGCATTTT. It translates to CASSLATGSQPQHF.

The chain carries TRBV9 and TRBJ1-4, with a possible D match to TRBD1 (5 bases). The V end lost 4 bases, the J end lost 2 bases, and 12 bases lay between the germline ends. The CDR3 consists of 15 residues. The germline V gene has CDR1 SGDLS and CDR2 YYNGEE. CDR3 sequence reads: CASSSPGGTNEKLFF. The CDR3 DNA reads TGTGCCAGCAGCTCCCCCGGGGGGACTAATGAAAAACTGTTTTTT. The entire variable domain, with the rest obtained from reference TRBV9 and TRBJ1-4, is as follows: DSGVTQTPKHLITATGQRVTLRCSPRSGDLSVYWYQQSLDQGLQFLIQYYNGEERAKGNILERFSAQQFPDLHSELNLSSLELGDSALYFCASSSPGGTNEKLFFGSGTQLSVL.

J is TRBJ2-5 and V is TRBV7-2, with 12 bases lining up with TRBD2. Germline CDR1 reads SGHTA; CDR2 reads FQGNSA. This CDR3 region has 15 residues. The ends lost 2 bases at V and 4 bases at J; junction bases unmatched: 2. CDR3: CASSLQLAGGETQYF. In nucleotides, the CDR3 is TGTGCCAGCAGCTTACAACTAGCGGGAGGAGAGACCCAGTACTTC. The variable domain in full, with the rest retrieved from reference TRBV7-2 and TRBJ2-5, is GAGVSQSPSNKVTEKGKDVELRCDPISGHTALYWYRQSLGQGLEFLIYFQGNSAPDKSGLPSDRFSAERTGGSVSTLTIQRTQQEDSAVYLCASSLQLAGGETQYFGPGTRLLVL.

The rearrangement links TRBV9 to TRBJ1-3; TRBD1 might be the D (6 bases). Trimming took 3 bases from V and 1 from J, leaving 14 bases between them. The V gene's germline CDR1 is SGDLS and CDR2 YYNGEE. The CDR3 totals 16 residues. The CDR3 loop reads CASSDRGGSSGNTIYF. In DNA form, the CDR3 reads TGTGCCAGCAGCGACCGAGGGGGTTCTTCTGGAAACACCATATATTTT.

This chain connects TRBV6-1 to TRBJ1-1, with TRBD1 as a possible D gene (5 bases). Trimming took off 7 bases at V and 3 bases at J, with 6 bases between the two ends. The CDR3 runs to 11 residues. Germline V gives CDR1 MNHNS, CDR2 SASEGT. The CDR3, as DNA: TGTGCCAGCACGACAGACACTGAAGCTTTCTTT. Encoded protein: CASTTDTEAFF.

This chain links TRBV13 with TRBJ2-3; 8 bases map to TRBD1. Germline V CDR1 and CDR2: PRHDT, FYEKMQ (reference sequence). The CDR3 length is 14 residues. V lost 3 bases and J lost 1; bases outside the gene matches: 0. CDR3 amino acids: CASSLGQGTDTQYF. CDR3 nucleotides: TGTGCCAGCAGCTTGGGACAGGGCACAGATACGCAGTATTTT.

The chain uses TRBV4-2 and TRBJ1-6; 8 bases map to TRBD1. Germline CDR1 and CDR2: LGHNA and YNFKEQ. The CDR3 runs 14 residues. V shed 8 bases and J 9 bases; nucleotides not matched to a gene: 9. CDR3 nucleotide sequence: TGTGCCAGCGGGAAACGACAGGGGTCTTCACCCCTCCACTTT. It codes for CASGKRQGSSPLHF.

The chain employs TRBV27 and TRBJ2-7; 9 bases are a match to TRBD2. This CDR3 region has 16 residues. The germline gives CDR1 MNHEY, CDR2 SMNVEV (reference sequence). J was trimmed by 12 bases and V by 4 bases; bases with no gene match: 19. Written as DNA, the CDR3 is TGTGCCAGCAGTTCCCGACTGGCGCTAGCGGGAAATCTGCTGTACTTC. This sequence encodes CASSSRLALAGNLLYF.

CDR3: CASSYSSGTETEKLFF. Written as DNA, the CDR3 is TGTGCCAGCAGTTACTCCTCCGGGACAGAGACTGAAAAACTGTTTTTT. The chain combines TRBV6-5 with TRBJ1-4, with 7 bases aligning to TRBD1. Germline V gene data show CDR1 as MNHEY and CDR2 as SVGAGI. The CDR3 is made up of 16 amino acids. V shed 0 bases and J 7 bases; nucleotides not matched to a gene: 8.

The chain joins TRBV30 to TRBJ2-1, with D hard to call. Trimming cost V 3 bases and J 9 bases, with 15 bases left between them. The CDR3 extends over 13 amino acids. Germline CDR1 GTSNPN, CDR2 SVGIG (reference sequence). CDR3 region: CAWSALLWSEQFF. As DNA, the CDR3 is TGTGCCTGGAGCGCCCTCCTGTGGAGTGAGCAGTTCTTC.

The chain carries TRBV5-1 and TRBJ2-1; 13 nucleotides agree with TRBD2. CDR1 is SGHRS, CDR2 YFSETQ, per germline. J was trimmed by 5 bases and V by 1 base; bases with no gene match: 3. CDR3 length equals 16 residues. CDR3 nucleotides: TGCGCCAGCAGCTTGAGACTAGCGGGAGGTAACAATGAGCAGTTCTTC. It encodes CASSLRLAGGNNEQFF.

V and J are TRBV7-8 and TRBJ2-4, with 10 bases lining up with TRBD1. J lost 11 bases, V lost 1 base, and 5 bases had no gene match. CDR1 and CDR2 (germline): SGHVS, FQNEAQ. The CDR3 has 14 residues. In DNA, the CDR3 is TGTGCCAGCAGCTTAGACGGGGACAGGGGTTTTCAGTACTTC. Its translation: CASSLDGDRGFQYF.

This sequence joins TRBV6-1 and TRBJ1-1; D call uncertain. This CDR3 contains 14 residues. CDR1 MNHNS and CDR2 SASEGT come from the germline V gene. V was shortened by 8 bases and J by 7 bases, with 20 bases between the two germline ends. The CDR3 reads CASVSREVYIEAFF. In DNA, the CDR3 is TGTGCCAGCGTTAGCCGGGAGGTTTATATTGAAGCTTTCTTT.

This chain uses TRBV5-1 with TRBJ2-5; TRBD2 matches 7 bases. The CDR3 spans 15 residues. Germline V gene sequence: CDR1 SGHRS, CDR2 YFSETQ. V was pared by 1 base and J by 2 bases, with 5 bases of the junction left unmatched. The CDR3 loop is CASSLSWGGQETQYF. CDR3 nucleotide sequence: TGCGCCAGCAGCTTGTCTTGGGGGGGTCAAGAGACCCAGTACTTC. Full variable domain (missing parts from reference TRBV5-1 and TRBJ2-5): KAGVTQTPRYLIKTRGQQVTLSCSPISGHRSVSWYQQTPGQGLQFLFEYFSETQRNKGNFPGRFSGRQFSNSRSEMNVSTLELGDSALYLCASSLSWGGQETQYFGPGTRLLVL.